These 23 T cell receptor beta chains were all obtained from the same sample, sequenced in a study of blood T cell repertoires in COVID-19. The protocol was immunoSEQ multiplex PCR, while the TCRdb copy is restricted to in-frame clones and leaves out a portion. This sample carries fewer than 200,000 clones, roughly four fifths of them seen once, and the ten largest clones take about 10%. The sample was peripheral blood. The receptors shown here come from a woman aged 40 to 50 with COVID-19, enrolled during active disease.

V and J are TRBV28 and TRBJ2-7; D might be TRBD1 (6 bases). The CDR3 has 12 amino acids. Trimming pared 3 bases from V and 6 bases from J, leaving 9 bases between. Germline V lookup: CDR1 MDHEN, CDR2 SYDVKM. The CDR3 sequence: CASSLARGEQYF. The DNA for the CDR3 is TGTGCCAGCAGTTTGGCCAGGGGCGAGCAGTACTTC.

CDR3 region: CASSEDRGYSPLHF. As DNA, the CDR3 is TGTGCCAGCAGTGAGGACAGGGGGTACTCACCCCTCCACTTT. The chain joins TRBV6-1 to TRBJ1-6; 10 nucleotides line up with TRBD1. CDR3 length: 14 residues. Germline CDR1 and CDR2: MNHNS and SASEGT. Trimming took 3 bases from V and 10 from J; bases not matched to a gene: 3.

The rearrangement joins TRBV28 to TRBJ2-2, with 9 bases identical to TRBD1. V gave up 8 bases and J gave up 1 base; unmatched junction bases: 2. Germline V gene lookup returns CDR1 MDHEN and CDR2 SYDVKM. The CDR3 spans 14 residues. Written as DNA, the CDR3 is TGTGCCAGCCTGGACAGGGGGAACACCGGGGAGCTGTTTTTT. Protein product: CASLDRGNTGELFF.

The V call is TRBV11-1, the J call TRBJ1-1; 10 bases map to TRBD1. Trimming took 3 bases from V and 1 from J; bases not matched to a gene: 5. The germline CDR1 and CDR2 sequences are SGHAT and FQDESV (reference sequence). The CDR3 is 16 amino acids. The CDR3 loop is CASSLGQGSQNTEAFF. The CDR3 nucleotides are TGTGCCAGCAGCTTGGGACAGGGGTCCCAGAACACTGAAGCTTTCTTT.

The DNA of the CDR3 is TGTGCCAGCAGTATAGGGGCTCGCGGAAACATTCAGTACTTC. It encodes CASSIGARGNIQYF. V usage is TRBV6-5 and J usage is TRBJ2-4, with a possible D match to TRBD1 (5 bases). Germline lookup yields CDR1 MNHEY and CDR2 SVGAGI. This CDR3 is built from 14 residues. Trimming stripped 5 bases from V and 6 bases from J, with 14 bases between.

This clone was detected once. The gene calls are TRBV9 and TRBJ2-1, with D possibly TRBD1 on 5 matching bases. This CDR3 contains 16 residues. The ends were cut back, 1 base at V and 2 bases at J, with 13 bases in the middle. The V gene's germline CDR1 is SGDLS and CDR2 YYNGEE. CDR3 in amino acids: CASSVQGLNAYNEQFF. CDR3 DNA: TGTGCCAGCAGCGTACAGGGTCTTAACGCCTACAATGAGCAGTTCTTC.

The chain joins TRBV14 to TRBJ1-2; D possibly corresponds to TRBD1 (6 bases). V was cut by 3 bases and J by 4 bases, with 18 bases left in between. CDR3 size: 16 residues. Per germline, CDR1 SGHDN and CDR2 FVKESK. The chain's CDR3 is CASSQGVRGSAYGYTF. The CDR3 nucleotides read TGTGCCAGCAGCCAGGGTGTGAGGGGGTCCGCCTATGGCTACACCTTC.

J is TRBJ2-7 and V is TRBV3-1 (or the pseudogene TRBV3-2); weak D call: TRBD1 (5 bases). Trimming cost V 3 bases and J 3 bases, with 12 bases left between them. Germline V gene lookup returns CDR1 LGHDT and CDR2 YNNKEL (reference sequence). The CDR3 totals 14 residues. The CDR3 sequence is CASSQFGAFYEQYF. The CDR3 DNA reads as TGTGCCAGCAGCCAGTTTGGGGCCTTCTACGAGCAGTACTTC.

The chain links TRBV2 to TRBJ1-2, with D perhaps TRBD1 (6 bases). CDR1 is SNHLY and CDR2 is FYNNEI in the germline V gene. With 6 bases removed from V and 6 bases from J, the gap between germline ends came to 14 bases. This CDR3 spans 13 amino acids. CDR3 residues: CASRPQGADGYTF. CDR3 DNA sequence: TGTGCCAGCAGGCCACAGGGTGCTGATGGCTACACCTTC.

J is TRBJ2-5 and V is TRBV15; maybe TRBD1 (5 bases). CDR3 length: 14 amino acids. The germline CDR1 and CDR2 sequences are LNHNV and YYDKDF (reference sequence). V lost 8 bases, J lost 7 bases, and 20 bases lay in between. The CDR3, as DNA: TGTGCCACCCACAGCATCGACAGTCCAAGGACCCAGTACTTC. Translated: CATHSIDSPRTQYF.

The chain links TRBV27 to TRBJ1-2; no clear D. The CDR3 runs to 16 residues. Germline CDR1 MNHEY, CDR2 SMNVEV (reference sequence). V lost 0 bases and J 7 bases, leaving 18 bases between the germline ends. CDR3 DNA sequence: TGTGCCAGCAGTTTATCGGGCGCGGGCCGTTGGGGTGGCTACACCTTC. Translated, it gives CASSLSGAGRWGGYTF.

The chain combines TRBV3-1 (or the pseudogene TRBV3-2) with TRBJ2-5; 7 bases match TRBD2. This CDR3 contains 15 residues. The V and J ends lost 4 bases and 5 bases, in that order; junction bases with no gene match: 10. Germline V gene sequence: CDR1 LGHDT, CDR2 YNNKEL (reference sequence). The CDR3 loop is CASSRAAGVRETQYF. The CDR3 DNA follows: TGTGCCAGCAGCCGGGCGGCGGGAGTGAGGGAGACCCAGTACTTC.

V usage is TRBV2 and J usage is TRBJ1-1; D remains ambiguous. The CDR3 runs to 13 residues. V dropped 8 bases and J dropped 0 bases, with 10 bases sitting between them. The germline V gene encodes CDR1 SNHLY and CDR2 FYNNEI. The CDR3 loop reads CASSRVMNTEAFF. The DNA of the CDR3 is TGTGCCAGCTCGCGGGTGATGAACACTGAAGCTTTCTTT. Full variable domain (remainder filled in from reference TRBV2 and TRBJ1-1): EPEVTQTPSHQVTQMGQEVILRCVPISNHLYFYWYRQILGQKVEFLVSFYNNEISEKSEIFDDQFSVERPDGSNFTLKIRSTKLEDSAMYFCASSRVMNTEAFFGQGTRLTVV.

The genes are TRBV7-9 and TRBJ1-3; TRBD1 matches 8 bases. Germline values: CDR1 SEHNR, CDR2 FQNEAQ (reference sequence). J lost 1 base, V lost 6 bases, and 5 bases had no gene match. The CDR3 covers 15 residues. CDR3: CASRLGQGSGNTIYF. The CDR3 DNA reads TGTGCCAGCAGACTAGGACAGGGTTCTGGAAACACCATATATTTT.

J is TRBJ2-3 and V is TRBV27; TRBD2 matches 9 bases. Germline CDR1 reads MNHEY; CDR2 reads SMNVEV (reference sequence). V trimming: 6 bases; J trimming: 9 bases; junction bases outside the gene matches: 7. The CDR3 contains 13 residues. CDR3: CASSFPAGGTQYF. The CDR3 DNA follows: TGTGCCAGCAGCTTCCCAGCGGGAGGCACGCAGTATTTT.

This chain's CDR3 is CASSLYSTALHGYTF. CDR3 sequence (DNA): TGTGCCAGCAGTTTATATTCCACTGCCCTCCATGGCTACACCTTC. J is TRBJ1-2 and V is TRBV27; D not certain. Looked up from germline, CDR1 is MNHEY and CDR2 is SMNVEV (reference sequence). The CDR3 is made up of 15 amino acids. V lost 1 base and J lost 6, with 15 bases in between.

DNA for the CDR3: TGTGCCAGCAGCCCCACGCTTCCGGACAATGAGCAGTTCTTC. Its translation is CASSPTLPDNEQFF. The rearrangement links TRBV9 to TRBJ2-1; D unclear. There are 14 residues in the CDR3. Germline assignment: CDR1 SGDLS and CDR2 YYNGEE. The V end was cut by 4 bases, the J end by 5 bases, with 13 bases between.

The chain combines TRBV18 with TRBJ2-2; 8 nucleotides align to TRBD1. Germline trimming cut 1 base from V and 3 bases from J; bases unmatched to any gene: 10. Germline V CDR1 and CDR2: KGHSH, LQKENI. CDR3 size: 18 residues. The CDR3 loop reads CASSPLRGQGWYTGELFF. DNA for the CDR3: TGTGCCAGCTCACCACTGAGAGGACAGGGCTGGTACACCGGGGAGCTGTTTTTT.

The V gene is TRBV6-5, the J gene TRBJ1-3, with D possibly being TRBD1 (6 bases). The germline V gene encodes CDR1 MNHEY and CDR2 SVGAGI. Trimming took off 5 bases at V and 0 bases at J, with 11 bases between the two ends. The CDR3 sequence is 15 residues long. Here the CDR3 reads CASSNREGSGNTIYF. CDR3 DNA: TGTGCCAGCAGTAACAGGGAGGGCTCTGGAAACACCATATATTTT.

This chain joins TRBV19 and TRBJ2-1, with 16 bases aligning to TRBD2. The ends lost 10 bases at V and 4 bases at J; junction bases unmatched: 13. CDR3 size: 18 residues. Germline CDR1 reads LNHDA; CDR2 reads SQIVND (reference sequence). CDR3 amino acids: CATNPSGLAGGLYNEQFF. The CDR3 DNA follows: TGTGCCACCAACCCGTCGGGACTAGCGGGGGGGCTATACAATGAGCAGTTCTTC.

The rearrangement uses TRBV6-5 and TRBJ1-3; unclear D gene. This CDR3 region has 15 residues. Germline CDR1 and CDR2: MNHEY and SVGAGI. V gave up 7 bases and J gave up 4 bases, with 17 bases separating them. CDR3: CASTEHLNVGNTIYF. Written as DNA, the CDR3 is TGTGCCAGCACCGAACATCTTAACGTAGGAAACACCATATATTTT.

This sequence joins TRBV20-1 and TRBJ2-5; no clear D gene. Trimming pared 3 bases from V and 7 bases from J, leaving 15 bases between. The CDR3 has 13 residues. CDR1 is DFQATT and CDR2 is SNEGSKA in the germline V gene (reference sequence). The CDR3 is CSASLLRARTQYF. DNA for the CDR3: TGCAGTGCTAGTTTACTACGAGCGCGGACCCAGTACTTC.

The rearrangement uses TRBV5-1 and TRBJ2-1; 9 bases line up with TRBD1. The V segment lost 5 bases and the J segment 7 bases; nucleotides outside the gene matches: 10. CDR1 and CDR2 from the germline V gene are SGHRS and YFSETQ. This CDR3 is 15 amino acids long. CDR3 amino acids: CASSQHRDRENEQFF. As DNA, the CDR3 is TGCGCCAGCAGTCAACACCGGGACAGGGAGAATGAGCAGTTCTTC.